The 8 T cell receptor beta chains presented below share a single source sample, sequenced in a study of OX40 agonist ivuxolimab in advanced cancers. Sequenced by immunoSEQ multiplex PCR; TCRdb stores in-frame clones only, minus some. The sample includes tens of thousands of clones, 84% of them seen just once. Here the sequenced sample was CD4+ or CD8+ T cells sorted from blood, taken in a trial of the OX40 agonist ivuxolimab. These receptor sequences come from an adult with an advanced solid tumor such as melanoma, head and neck, liver or kidney cancer.

The rearrangement links TRBV7-9 to TRBJ2-5, with D perhaps matching TRBD1 or TRBD2 (5 bases each). In germline, CDR1 is SEHNR, CDR2 FQNEAQ (reference sequence). The CDR3 length is 15 residues. Trimming stripped 3 bases from V and 0 bases from J, with 11 bases between. CDR3 residues: CASSFGDGDQETQYF. CDR3 DNA sequence: TGTGCCAGCAGCTTTGGGGACGGAGACCAAGAGACCCAGTACTTC.

The V call is TRBV2, the J call TRBJ2-7, with D possibly being TRBD1 (6 bases). Germline V gene lookup returns CDR1 SNHLY and CDR2 FYNNEI. The CDR3 consists of 15 residues. Between the trimmed V and J ends, which lost 1 base and 2 bases, there was a span of 12 bases. The chain's CDR3 is CASSEGAGDPYEQYF. CDR3 bases: TGTGCCAGCAGTGAAGGGGCAGGGGACCCCTACGAGCAGTACTTC.

The V gene is TRBV9, the J gene TRBJ2-1; D tentatively reads TRBD1 or TRBD2 (5 bases each). V shed 3 bases and J shed 7 bases, with 17 bases lying between them. This CDR3 region has 15 residues. Per germline, CDR1 SGDLS and CDR2 YYNGEE. The CDR3 loop is CASSAQGRSGNEQFF. CDR3 DNA sequence: TGTGCCAGCAGCGCCCAGGGCAGGAGCGGAAATGAGCAGTTCTTC.

The V and J genes are TRBV19 and TRBJ2-1; 11 bases fit TRBD2. V shed 4 bases and J 5 bases; nucleotides not matched to a gene: 10. From germline, CDR1 is LNHDA and CDR2 SQIVND (reference sequence). The CDR3 consists of 17 residues. The CDR3 here is CASSTTSGDQTHNEQFF. The CDR3 nucleotides are TGTGCCAGTAGTACGACTAGCGGGGACCAGACTCACAATGAGCAGTTCTTC.

The chain employs TRBV11-2 and TRBJ2-7; the D gene is possibly TRBD2 (6 bases). Germline V gene data show CDR1 as SGHAT and CDR2 as FQNNGV. Trimming cost V 1 base and J 5 bases, with 15 bases left between them. The CDR3 totals 15 residues. This CDR3 is CASSLGLVGRNEQYF. In DNA, the CDR3 is TGTGCCAGCAGCTTAGGACTAGTGGGCCGCAACGAGCAGTACTTC.

This rearrangement joins TRBV14 to TRBJ2-2; D is uncertain. Per the germline V gene, CDR1 is SGHDN and CDR2 is FVKESK. This CDR3 has 16 amino acids. Between the trimmed V and J ends, which lost 2 bases and 1 base, there was a span of 11 bases. The CDR3 DNA follows: TGTGCCAGCAGCCAACGGTTTGTGCTGAACACCGGGGAGCTGTTTTTT. This gives the protein CASSQRFVLNTGELFF.

This clone was counted a single time. This chain joins TRBV5-1 and TRBJ2-7; 9 bases are a match to TRBD1. The ends lost 8 bases at V and 1 base at J; junction bases unmatched: 4. The CDR3 is 13 residues long. Germline CDR1 reads SGHRS; CDR2 reads YFSETQ. The CDR3: CASSGTGSYEQYF. The DNA of the CDR3 is TGCGCCAGTTCCGGGACAGGGTCCTACGAGCAGTACTTC.

The V and J genes are TRBV27 and TRBJ1-2; D is possibly TRBD1 (5 bases). There are 14 residues in the CDR3. Trimming stripped 2 bases from V and 5 bases from J, with 12 bases between. Germline CDR1 MNHEY, CDR2 SMNVEV (reference sequence). CDR3 coding DNA: TGTGCCAGCAGTTTAGAGGGGTCAGGGTATGGCTACACCTTC. Its protein product is CASSLEGSGYGYTF.